This passage covers 10 T cell receptor beta chains from one sample sequenced in a study of kidney transplant recipient with SARS-CoV-2 infection. MiXCR, run by TCRdb on the reads, gives a single entry per CDR3 protein. The sample records 200,000 to 300,000 distinct CDR3 sequences, around 28% being singletons. This specimen consisted of a blood sample, obtained at baseline and between days 110 and 120 from a kidney transplant recipient. These receptors all come from a young adult male patient who had COVID-19 and was a kidney transplant recipient. The T cells may come from the graft donor.

This clonotype was observed a few times. This chain uses TRBV29-1 with TRBJ2-1; maybe TRBD2 (5 bases). Germline V gene lookup returns CDR1 SQVTM and CDR2 ANQGSEA. The CDR3 loop spans 13 amino acids. Trimming cost V 7 bases and J 2 bases, with 12 bases left between them. Here the CDR3 DNA reads TGCAGCGCTGGACGGGGTACCTACAATGAGCAGTTCTTC. Translated, it gives CSAGRGTYNEQFF.

Points on this clonotype: Since a much larger clone is just one base distant, this may be a read error. This chain connects TRBV7-8 to TRBJ1-5, with a tentative D call TRBD1 (5 bases). The germline CDR1 and CDR2 sequences are SGHVS and FQNEAQ. Trimming removed 5 bases at V and 7 bases at J, with 21 bases between. There are 16 residues in the CDR3. The CDR3 DNA is TGTGCCAGCAGCCAGATTGCGGGGGGGATCGGGCAGCCCCAGCATTTT. This encodes CASSQIAGGIGQPQHF.

This clonotype was observed many times. V gene TRBV5-1 combines with J gene TRBJ2-3, with D tentatively TRBD2 (7 bases). The CDR3 runs 15 residues. V lost 2 bases to trimming and J lost 6 bases, with 16 bases between them. In germline, CDR1 is SGHRS, CDR2 YFSETQ. CDR3 in DNA: TGCGCCAGCAGCTTAAGTGACGGGGGGCGGGATACGCAGTATTTT. Encoded protein: CASSLSDGGRDTQYF.

The sample holds many counts of this clonotype. V is TRBV5-4 and J is TRBJ1-2; no clear D. Trimming left V 7 bases short and J 4 bases short, with 23 bases between. CDR1 is SGHNT, CDR2 YYREEE, per germline (reference sequence). CDR3 size: 16 residues. The DNA of the CDR3 is TGTGCCAGCCTTTACGTCGTACCAGGAAAGACCTATGGCTACACCTTC. Encoded protein: CASLYVVPGKTYGYTF.

The chain combines TRBV6-5 with TRBJ1-2; D is uncertain. CDR1 is MNHEY and CDR2 is SVGAGI in the germline V gene. V shed 3 bases and J shed 6 bases, with 23 bases lying between them. The CDR3 covers 17 residues. CDR3 sequence reads: CASSYDMECRKTHGYTF. CDR3 sequence (DNA): TGTGCCAGCAGTTATGACATGGAATGTAGAAAGACCCATGGCTACACCTTC.

Many counts were recorded for this clonotype. The chain carries TRBV20-1 and TRBJ2-7; TRBD1 matches 9 bases. The J segment lost 2 bases and the V segment lost 3 bases, leaving 8 bases of the junction unmatched. This CDR3 comprises 15 residues. Germline CDR1 reads DFQATT; CDR2 reads SNEGSKA (reference sequence). The CDR3 here is CSASSGQGNPYEQYF. In nucleotides, the CDR3 is TGCAGTGCTAGTTCCGGACAGGGGAACCCCTACGAGCAGTACTTC.

The sample holds many counts of this clonotype. The chain is built from TRBV2 and TRBJ2-5; no firm D call. In germline, CDR1 is SNHLY, CDR2 FYNNEI. This CDR3 has 12 residues. The ends were cut back, 5 bases at V and 0 bases at J, with 4 bases in the middle. CDR3 region: CASSNDQETQYF. CDR3 nucleotides: TGTGCCAGCAGTAACGACCAAGAGACCCAGTACTTC.

Comments on this clonotype: A much more abundant neighbour one base away suggests this may be a read error. The chain links TRBV6-1 to TRBJ1-1; maybe TRBD1 (6 bases). The CDR3 extends over 16 amino acids. The germline V and J ends were trimmed by 3 bases and 1 base, with 15 bases remaining between them. CDR1 and CDR2 from the germline V gene are MNHNS and SASEGT. As DNA, the CDR3 is TGTGCCAGCAGTGACCCCCCGGGAGGGGGGAACACTGAAGCTTTCTTT. This encodes CASSDPPGGGNTEAFF.

This clonotype was observed many times. The chain links TRBV5-6 to TRBJ1-2; D is unresolved. The CDR3 sequence is 16 residues long. In germline, CDR1 is SGHDT, CDR2 YYEEEE. Trimming removed 7 bases at V and 4 bases at J, with 23 bases between. The DNA for the CDR3 is TGTGCCAGCGGTTGCTTCAATAGTCGAAAGACCTATGGCTACACCTTC. This sequence encodes CASGCFNSRKTYGYTF. The full variable domain, rest sourced from reference TRBV5-6 and TRBJ1-2, is DAGVTQSPTHLIKTRGQQVTLRCSPKSGHDTVSWYQQALGQGPQFIFQYYEEEERQRGNFPDRFSGHQFPNYSSELNVNALLLGDSALYLCASGCFNSRKTYGYTFGSGTRLTVV.

As concerns this clonotype: A much bigger clone sits one base away, suggesting this may be a read error. The chain couples TRBV19 to TRBJ1-5; D is perhaps TRBD1 (5 bases). The germline V and J ends were trimmed by 0 bases and 3 bases, with 9 bases remaining between them. Germline values: CDR1 LNHDA, CDR2 SQIVND (reference sequence). The CDR3 extends over 15 amino acids. CDR3 sequence reads: CASSIDRDDNQPQHF. CDR3 DNA sequence: TGTGCCAGTAGTATAGACAGGGATGACAATCAGCCCCAGCATTTT. The variable domain in full, with the rest retrieved from reference TRBV19 and TRBJ1-5, is DGGITQSPKYLFRKEGQNVTLSCEQNLNHDAMYWYRQDPGQGLRLIYYSQIVNDFQKGDIAEGYSVSREKKESFPLTVTSAQKNPTAFYLCASSIDRDDNQPQHFGDGTRLSIL.